These T cell receptor beta chains were read from a single sample in a study of T cells expressing NK-cell markers. TCRdb reprocessed the 5' RACE reads and stores each CDR3 protein as one record, lacking DNA. With roughly 380,000 distinct CDR3 sequences in the sample, the ten largest clones hold roughly 5.2%. The sequenced sample was blood T cells: a sorted CD56 or NKG2C T cell subset, CD4+ or CD8+ T cells, or bulk PBMC T cells (not recorded which). Every receptor here comes from a man aged 18-69 years in good health. The CDR3 runs from the conserved cysteine through the conserved F or W.

j_call	v_call	cdr3_aa
TRBJ2-1	TRBV12-3/TRBV12-4	CAISGDPYNEQFF
TRBJ2-1	TRBV11-2	CASSHMGRGPSYNEQFF
TRBJ2-1	TRBV24-1	CATSAGGRYNEQFF
TRBJ2-1	TRBV5-1	CASSLGDSSYNEQFF
TRBJ2-2	TRBV7-7	CASSLTGSAGELFF
TRBJ2-7	TRBV20-1	CSASSRGYEQYF
TRBJ2-2	TRBV5-5	CASSSGTGNTGELFF
TRBJ2-7	TRBV20-1	CSAIRQAGYEQYF
TRBJ1-2	TRBV7-2	CASSLTTGVSSGYTF
TRBJ1-2	TRBV28	CASSFLAYGYTF
TRBJ2-1	TRBV9	CASSNRDRALYNEQFF
TRBJ1-5	TRBV5-4	CASSLVPGDQPQHF
TRBJ2-2	TRBV12-3/TRBV12-4	CASKVADLNTGELFF
TRBJ1-1	TRBV27	CASTPLTGDAPRRFF
TRBJ1-1	TRBV11-2	CASSLSPGMNTEAFF
TRBJ2-5	TRBV7-8	CASSLVGTGGQETQYF
TRBJ2-1	TRBV7-2	CASSLAGTFYNEQFF
TRBJ2-7	TRBV5-6	CASSLASGGLSYEQYF
TRBJ2-1	TRBV12-3/TRBV12-4	CASSLRSLPQFF
TRBJ2-1	TRBV25-1	CASSEAGTSVAQFF
TRBJ2-2	TRBV24-1	CATSAGGRNTGELFF
TRBJ2-5	TRBV5-1	CASTNPRGQETQYF
TRBJ2-5	TRBV12-3/TRBV12-4	CASSHLSSGLRGTQYF
TRBJ2-4	TRBV12-3/TRBV12-4	CASSSLGAKNIQYF
TRBJ2-7	TRBV18	CASSPGHPLSYEQYF
TRBJ2-7	TRBV3-1	CASSPKWPDRTAYEQYF
TRBJ2-2	TRBV7-9	CASSGTATGELFF
TRBJ2-2	TRBV7-2	CASSPNGARTGELFF
TRBJ2-3	TRBV5-1	CASSFQGPDTQYF
TRBJ2-7	TRBV20-1	CSARDPLAGAYEQYF
TRBJ2-4	TRBV30	CAWSAWGGGLNIQYF
TRBJ2-7	TRBV5-1	CASSIASGTPSYEQYF
TRBJ2-5	TRBV5-1	CASSYDGVGGETQYF
TRBJ2-7	TRBV28	CASSSLAPVQGSYEQYF
TRBJ2-3	TRBV12-3/TRBV12-4	CASSSDRLTDTQYF
TRBJ2-1	TRBV2	CASSRDFLSSEQFF
TRBJ2-7	TRBV5-8	CASSLFGDSYEQYF
TRBJ1-1	TRBV12-3/TRBV12-4	CASILKAGVTEAFF
TRBJ2-3	TRBV7-9	CASSFYRGTDTQYF
TRBJ2-1	TRBV6-1	CASSGSAGDYNEQFF
TRBJ1-1	TRBV3-1	CASSQGSGLCFF
TRBJ1-5	TRBV6-1	CASTPDGMGQPQHF
TRBJ2-4	TRBV3-1	CASSQAGYAKNIQYF
TRBJ2-1	TRBV6-5	CASTPSPRPPNYNEQFF
TRBJ2-7	TRBV12-3/TRBV12-4	CASSGGAGGSREQYF
TRBJ2-2	TRBV12-3/TRBV12-4	CASSFRGGADTGELFF
TRBJ1-6	TRBV15	CATSRDAQASPLHF
TRBJ2-5	TRBV29-1	CSVEVSRGPKTQYF
TRBJ2-1	TRBV7-3	CASSLGQKFYNEQFF
TRBJ2-2	TRBV20-1	CSASGTGVGTGELFF
TRBJ2-1	TRBV25-1	CASRPDRVLGEQFF